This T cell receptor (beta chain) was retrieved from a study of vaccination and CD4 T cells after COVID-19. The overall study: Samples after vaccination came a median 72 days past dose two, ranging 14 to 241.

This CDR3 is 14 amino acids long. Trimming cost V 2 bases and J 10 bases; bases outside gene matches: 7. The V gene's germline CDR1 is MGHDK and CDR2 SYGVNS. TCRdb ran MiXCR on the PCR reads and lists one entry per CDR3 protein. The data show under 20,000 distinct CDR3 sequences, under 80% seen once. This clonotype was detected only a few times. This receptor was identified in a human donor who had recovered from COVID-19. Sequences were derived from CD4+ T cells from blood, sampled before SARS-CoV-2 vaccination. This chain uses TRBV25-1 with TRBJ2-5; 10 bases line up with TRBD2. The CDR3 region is CASSEGALAGRQYF. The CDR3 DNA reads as TGTGCCAGCAGTGAAGGAGCACTAGCGGGACGCCAGTACTTC.